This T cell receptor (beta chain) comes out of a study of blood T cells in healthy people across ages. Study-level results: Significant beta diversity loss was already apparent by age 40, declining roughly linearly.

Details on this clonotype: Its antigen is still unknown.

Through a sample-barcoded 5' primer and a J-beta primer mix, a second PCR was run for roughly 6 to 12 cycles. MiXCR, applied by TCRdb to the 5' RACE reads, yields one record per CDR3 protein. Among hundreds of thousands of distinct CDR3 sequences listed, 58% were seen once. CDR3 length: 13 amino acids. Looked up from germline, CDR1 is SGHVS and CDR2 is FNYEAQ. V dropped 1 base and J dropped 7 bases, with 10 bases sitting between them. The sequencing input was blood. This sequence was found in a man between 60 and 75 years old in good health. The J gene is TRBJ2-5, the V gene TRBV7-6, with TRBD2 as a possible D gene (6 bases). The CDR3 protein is CASSLELRGTQYF. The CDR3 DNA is TGTGCCAGCAGCTTAGAGCTGCGGGGGACCCAGTACTTC.